One and the same sample provided the 2 T cell receptor beta chains below, sequenced in a study of T cell responses to AZD1222 COVID-19 vaccine. Generated by immunoSEQ multiplex PCR, the TCRdb table keeps only in-frame clones and is missing some. The table lists 77,000 or so clones, around 86% of them singletons. The specimen comprised peripheral blood, sampled 28 days after the second AZD1222 dose. The origin of the receptors is an adult who received the AZD1222 COVID-19 vaccine.

This clone was seen only once. The rearrangement links TRBV7-2 to TRBJ1-5; D unclear. The length of the CDR3 is 15 residues. V lost 0 bases and J 2 bases, leaving 8 bases between the germline ends. Germline assignment: CDR1 SGHTA and CDR2 FQGNSA. CDR3 nucleotide sequence: TGTGCCAGCAGCTTAGCGAGGTTGGGCAATCAGCCCCAGCATTTT. Protein sequence: CASSLARLGNQPQHF.

The J gene is TRBJ2-5, the V gene TRBV27, with D perhaps matching TRBD1 (6 bases). CDR3 size: 14 residues. V lost 3 bases, J lost 0 bases, and 8 bases lay in between. The germline V gene encodes CDR1 MNHEY and CDR2 SMNVEV (reference sequence). The CDR3 region has the DNA TGTGCCAGCAGTTTCTACAGGGACCAAGAGACCCAGTACTTC. Its protein is CASSFYRDQETQYF.